Each of the 10 T cell receptor beta chains below was sequenced from the same sample in a study of beta chain features in type 1 diabetes. The sequenced template was cDNA made from the entire isolated RNA. The protocol was immunoSEQ multiplex PCR, while the TCRdb copy is restricted to in-frame clones and leaves out a portion. Here the sample spans about 320,000 clones, about 15% being singletons. The sample was central memory CD4+ T cells from blood. These receptors were obtained from a man aged 30 to 39 in good health.

The J gene is TRBJ2-3, the V gene TRBV7-2; 9 bases align to TRBD1. V dropped 3 bases and J dropped 2; count of bases not matched to a gene: 3. Germline V gene data show CDR1 as SGHTA and CDR2 as FQGNSA. CDR3 length: 15 amino acids. The CDR3 loop reads CASSLHRGPTDTQYF. For the CDR3, the DNA is TGTGCCAGCAGCTTGCACAGGGGGCCCACAGATACGCAGTATTTT.

This chain joins TRBV10-3 and TRBJ1-1; D might be TRBD1 (6 bases). Germline-derived CDR1 and CDR2 are ENHRY and SYGVKD. V was shortened by 7 bases and J by 4 bases, with 16 bases between the two germline ends. The CDR3 extends over 14 amino acids. The CDR3 nucleotides read TGTGCCATCATGGCAGGGGCTACGAGCACTGAAGCTTTCTTT. It encodes CAIMAGATSTEAFF.

This clone was picked up a small number of times. V is TRBV10-3 and J is TRBJ1-5, with D unresolved. The CDR3 covers 14 residues. V gave up 3 bases and J gave up 4 bases, with 10 bases separating them. From germline, CDR1 is ENHRY and CDR2 SYGVKD. CDR3 loop: CAISEGRENQPQHF. The CDR3 DNA reads as TGTGCCATCAGTGAAGGGCGGGAAAATCAGCCCCAGCATTTT.

For this clone: The junction differs from germline at one of its ends, possibly a read error. In DNA, the CDR3 is TGTGCCAGCAGCTTACGGGAAGCGGGAGACAGGATCTTC. Residues: CASSLREAGDRIF. The genes are TRBV7-8 and TRBJ2-1; 8 bases are shared with TRBD2. In germline, CDR1 is SGHVS, CDR2 FQNEAQ. CDR3 length equals 13 residues.

This clone came up a few times. Other DNA variants within this sample encode the same CDR3. The rearrangement joins TRBV5-1 to TRBJ1-5; D is unclear. V gave up 0 bases and J gave up 5 bases, with 9 bases separating them. Germline assignment: CDR1 SGHRS and CDR2 YFSETQ. This CDR3 comprises 14 residues. The CDR3 sequence is CASSLDSRDQPQHF. CDR3 DNA: TGCGCCAGCAGCTTGGACTCCAGAGATCAGCCCCAGCATTTT.

The rearrangement links TRBV5-1 to TRBJ1-1; 9 bases match TRBD1. CDR1 is SGHRS, CDR2 YFSETQ, per germline. The CDR3 runs to 16 residues. V was pared by 0 bases and J by 4 bases, with 7 bases of the junction left unmatched. The CDR3 region has the DNA TGCGCCAGCAGCTTGGCCACAGGGGGCGGAATCACTGAAGCTTTCTTT. It yields the protein CASSLATGGGITEAFF.

This clone has just a few counts. V gene TRBV11-3 combines with J gene TRBJ2-3; D ambiguous. Germline lookup yields CDR1 SGHNT and CDR2 YENEEA. The V and J ends lost 5 bases and 3 bases respectively, with 15 bases between them. The CDR3 consists of 15 residues. CDR3 sequence reads: CASSRGGRLTDTQYF. The CDR3 DNA reads TGTGCCAGCAGCCGTGGTGGACGGCTAACAGATACGCAGTATTTT.

The chain links TRBV19 to TRBJ1-5; possible D gene TRBD1, 5 bases. This CDR3 is built from 15 residues. V lost 6 bases and J lost 4, with 16 bases in between. CDR1 is LNHDA and CDR2 is SQIVND in the germline V gene (reference sequence). CDR3 sequence reads: CASRNQGAWNQPQHF. As DNA, the CDR3 is TGTGCCAGTAGAAACCAGGGTGCCTGGAATCAGCCCCAGCATTTT.

The sample holds a few counts of this clone. The J gene is TRBJ2-7, the V gene TRBV11-3; D is tentatively TRBD1 or TRBD2 (5 bases each). The CDR3 runs to 14 residues. CDR1 and CDR2 (germline): SGHNT, YENEEA. Trimming took 1 base from V and 2 from J, leaving 9 bases between them. CDR3 in DNA: TGTGCCAGCAGCTTAGGACGGGGCACCTACGAGCAGTACTTC. Translated: CASSLGRGTYEQYF.

The rearrangement joins TRBV6-5 to TRBJ2-3, with D unresolved. CDR1 and CDR2 (germline): MNHEY, SVGAGI. This CDR3 has 13 residues. Trimming took 7 bases from V and 3 from J, leaving 11 bases between them. CDR3 coding DNA: TGTGCCAGCATCTCACCCGGGACAGATACGCAGTATTTT. Residues: CASISPGTDTQYF.